This passage covers 28 T cell receptor beta chains from one sample sequenced in a study of Graves' ophthalmopathy and Graves' hyperthyroidism. Amplifying from RNA transcripts, the study obtained TCR beta CDR3 regions. The workflow started with a first-round RT-PCR run with HTBI primers and then moved on to a second-round multiplex PCR. TCRdb re-called the multiplex PCR reads with MiXCR, one entry per CDR3 protein. Altogether around 1.1 million distinct CDR3 sequences are present, about 36% being singletons, with the ten largest covering 8.5% to 14%. The sample taken for sequencing was peripheral blood or thyroid tissue (not recorded which). The receptor source for this set is an adult man with Graves' hyperthyroidism.

This clonotype was counted between two and nine times. V and J are TRBV9 and TRBJ2-2; D might be TRBD1 or TRBD2, each matching 5 bases. V shed 4 bases and J shed 4 bases, with 14 bases lying between them. The germline CDR1 and CDR2 sequences are SGDLS and YYNGEE. This CDR3 has 15 amino acids. The CDR3, as DNA: TGTGCCAGCAGCCCGTCCGGGGCGGGCACCGGGGAGCTGTTTTTT. Its protein product is CASSPSGAGTGELFF.

At least ten counts were recorded for this clonotype. The rearrangement joins TRBV9 to TRBJ2-7; 9 bases are a match to TRBD2. V trimming: 4 bases; J trimming: 5 bases; junction bases outside the gene matches: 7. CDR1 is SGDLS and CDR2 is YYNGEE in the germline V gene. CDR3 size: 14 residues. As DNA, the CDR3 is TGTGCCAGCAGCCGGCCGGGACTAGCAGACGAGCAGTACTTC. Amino acids: CASSRPGLADEQYF.

V usage is TRBV19 and J usage is TRBJ1-5, with D perhaps matching TRBD1 (6 bases). With 7 bases removed from V and 1 base from J, the gap between germline ends came to 20 bases. CDR1 and CDR2 (germline): LNHDA, SQIVND (reference sequence). The CDR3 has 17 amino acids. The CDR3 DNA is TGTGCCAGTATAGGGACCACTACAGGGCTAAGCAATCAGCCCCAGCATTTT. Amino acids: CASIGTTTGLSNQPQHF.

This clonotype turned up a few times. This rearrangement joins TRBV7-9 to TRBJ1-4, with no clear D. Germline V gene lookup returns CDR1 SEHNR and CDR2 FQNEAQ (reference sequence). The CDR3 runs to 15 residues. V was trimmed by 4 bases and J by 0 bases, leaving 9 bases between them. The CDR3 protein is CASSSTAATNEKLFF. The DNA for the CDR3 is TGTGCCAGCAGCTCCACAGCGGCAACTAATGAAAAACTGTTTTTT.

This clonotype was found a few times. J is TRBJ1-3 and V is TRBV28; the D is unclear. The CDR3 is 12 residues long. Trimming took 4 bases from V and 7 from J, leaving 8 bases between them. The germline CDR1 and CDR2 sequences are MDHEN and SYDVKM. In DNA, the CDR3 is TGTGCCAGCAGTTCCTCCTTTAACACCATATATTTT. Amino acids: CASSSSFNTIYF.

The chain carries TRBV10-3 and TRBJ1-1, with D possibly matching TRBD1 (6 bases). Germline V gene data show CDR1 as ENHRY and CDR2 as SYGVKD. The V gene lost 3 bases and the J gene lost 6 bases, with 11 bases spanning the gap. This CDR3 contains 13 residues. The CDR3 loop is CAISDRGRAEAFF. In DNA, the CDR3 is TGTGCCATCAGTGACAGGGGAAGGGCTGAAGCTTTCTTT.

This clonotype has just a few counts. One junction end disagrees with the germline gene, perhaps due to a read error. This chain links TRBV2 with TRBJ2-7; 10 bases line up with TRBD1. The length of the CDR3 is 14 residues. CDR1 is SNHLY and CDR2 is FYNNEI in the germline V gene. Here the CDR3 reads CAISVTGGPYEQYF. CDR3 DNA sequence: TGTGCCATCAGTGTGACAGGGGGCCCCTACGAGCAGTACTTC.

This clonotype appeared a few times. CDR3 region: CASSENPLNTEAFF. As DNA, the CDR3 is TGTGCCAGCAGTGAAAATCCGTTGAACACTGAAGCTTTCTTT. This sequence joins TRBV6-4 and TRBJ1-1; no clear D. This CDR3 spans 14 amino acids. The germline gives CDR1 MRHNA, CDR2 SNTAGT. Trimming took 3 bases from V and 0 from J, leaving 8 bases between them.

Turning to this clonotype: A read error may explain this, as a much larger clone is one base away. This chain links TRBV10-3 with TRBJ1-2, with a weak D call TRBD1 (6 bases). The CDR3 extends over 14 amino acids. CDR1 and CDR2 from the germline V gene are ENHRY and SYGVKD. V dropped 5 bases and J dropped 2 bases, with 12 bases sitting between them. The CDR3 bases are TGTGCCATCAGTCAGACAGGCACAAACTATGGCTACACCTTC. Amino acids: CAISQTGTNYGYTF.

At least ten counts were recorded for this clonotype. The chain is built from TRBV10-3 and TRBJ2-2; D perhaps matches TRBD2 (5 bases). This CDR3 is 17 amino acids long. V was shortened by 0 bases and J by 0 bases, with 11 bases between the two germline ends. Germline V gene data show CDR1 as ENHRY and CDR2 as SYGVKD. CDR3 sequence: CAISESTRGPNTGELFF. The CDR3, as DNA: TGTGCCATCAGTGAGTCGACTCGAGGGCCGAACACCGGGGAGCTGTTTTTT.

This clonotype has ten or more counts. The chain has TRBV20-1 and TRBJ1-2; 8 bases are shared with TRBD1. With V trimmed by 6 bases and J by 4 bases, 4 bases remained unmatched. Germline V gene lookup returns CDR1 DFQATT and CDR2 SNEGSKA (reference sequence). The CDR3 is made up of 12 amino acids. CDR3 nucleotide sequence: TGCAGTGCGGCGACAGGGGCCTATGGCTACACCTTC. Translated: CSAATGAYGYTF.

This clonotype was seen many times. The chain combines TRBV7-8 with TRBJ1-5, with D hard to call. Germline V lookup: CDR1 SGHVS, CDR2 FQNEAQ. CDR3 length: 14 amino acids. V lost 2 bases and J lost 3, with 8 bases in between. CDR3 DNA sequence: TGTGCCAGCAGCTTAAGCGGAAACAATCAGCCCCAGCATTTT. Its translation: CASSLSGNNQPQHF. Variable domain in full (rest from reference TRBV7-8 and TRBJ1-5): GAGVSQSPRYKVAKRGQDVALRCDPISGHVSLFWYQQALGQGPEFLTYFQNEAQLDKSGLPSDRFFAERPEGSVSTLKIQRTQQEDSAVYLCASSLSGNNQPQHFGDGTRLSIL.

This clonotype was found many times. The genes are TRBV7-2 and TRBJ1-2; D is undetermined. Trimming removed 1 base from V and 3 bases from J, with 9 bases in between. The CDR3 length is 14 residues. Germline CDR1 and CDR2: SGHTA and FQGNSA. CDR3 bases: TGTGCCAGCAGCTTAGACGGGGTCGACTATGGCTACACCTTC. Its protein product is CASSLDGVDYGYTF.

The CDR3 nucleotides are TGTGCCAGCATGACCAGACCCGGCAATCAGCCCCAGCATTTT. It encodes CASMTRPGNQPQHF. The chain recombines TRBV2 with TRBJ1-5, with unresolved D. CDR3 length: 14 amino acids. Trimming stripped 7 bases from V and 2 bases from J, with 12 bases between. CDR1 and CDR2 from the germline V gene are SNHLY and FYNNEI.

This clonotype has just a few counts. At one end, the junction sequence differs from germline, possibly due to a read error. The CDR3 DNA follows: TGTGCCAGCAGTAAAAGGGCAGGGGGCAGGGGTTACGAGCAGTACTTC. Its protein product is CASSKRAGGRGYEQYF. This chain links TRBV19 with TRBJ2-7; TRBD1 aligns across 8 bases. CDR3 size: 16 residues. Germline lookup yields CDR1 LNHDA and CDR2 SQIVND (reference sequence).

This clonotype was seen ten or more times. The CDR3 loop is CASSEIDRNTEAFF. CDR3 bases: TGTGCCAGCAGTGAAATAGACAGGAACACTGAAGCTTTCTTT. The chain joins TRBV6-1 to TRBJ1-1; D might be TRBD1 (5 bases). CDR1 is MNHNS and CDR2 is SASEGT in the germline V gene. V lost 2 bases, J lost 1 base, and 8 bases lay in between. CDR3 size: 14 residues.

This clonotype was detected a few times. This chain connects TRBV19 to TRBJ2-5, with D perhaps matching TRBD1 or TRBD2 (5 bases each). The CDR3 consists of 15 residues. Looked up from germline, CDR1 is LNHDA and CDR2 is SQIVND (reference sequence). Trimming removed 7 bases at V and 4 bases at J, with 19 bases between. CDR3 sequence reads: CASTPGRITRETQYF. DNA for the CDR3: TGTGCCAGTACCCCGGGACGAATAACACGAGAGACCCAGTACTTC.

This clonotype was recorded many times. The CDR3 nucleotides are TGTGCCAGCAGCTTAATCCTGAGCTCTGGAAACACCATATATTTT. It codes for CASSLILSSGNTIYF. The chain uses TRBV7-2 and TRBJ1-3; D call uncertain. The CDR3 loop spans 15 amino acids. V was cut by 2 bases and J by 0 bases, with 8 bases left in between. Germline V gene lookup returns CDR1 SGHTA and CDR2 FQGNSA.

Ten or more counts support this clonotype. The chain links TRBV15 to TRBJ1-4; D is ambiguous. Looked up from germline, CDR1 is LNHNV and CDR2 is YYDKDF (reference sequence). The length of the CDR3 is 14 residues. V lost 4 bases to trimming and J lost 3 bases, with 9 bases between them. The CDR3 nucleotides read TGTGCCACCAGCAATTGGCAGTCTAATGAAAAACTGTTTTTT. Translation gives CATSNWQSNEKLFF.

This clonotype was recorded at least ten times. Mismatch with germline at one junction end may stem from a read error. The chain carries TRBV5-1 and TRBJ1-1; D remains ambiguous. Looked up from germline, CDR1 is SGHRS and CDR2 is YFSETQ. The CDR3 runs 13 residues. The CDR3 nucleotides read TGTGCCAGCAGTTTATTTTCGAACACTGAAGCTTTCTTT. It is translated as CASSLFSNTEAFF.

This clonotype was found a few times. This chain joins TRBV5-8 and TRBJ1-5; 7 nucleotides agree with TRBD1. Per germline, CDR1 SGHTS and CDR2 YDEGEE. The junction had 5 bases not matched to a gene; V was cut back by 3 bases and J by 2 bases. This CDR3 contains 15 residues. Here the CDR3 reads CASSSYRGGNQPQHF. The CDR3 DNA reads TGTGCCAGCAGCTCGTACAGGGGTGGCAATCAGCCCCAGCATTTT.

V gene TRBV6-6 combines with J gene TRBJ2-7, with 12 bases that match TRBD1. Germline trimming cut 7 bases from V and 7 bases from J; bases unmatched to any gene: 11. The CDR3 extends over 15 amino acids. Germline V gives CDR1 MNHNY, CDR2 SVGAGI (reference sequence). The DNA for the CDR3 is TGTGCCAGCACCCCGGGACAGGGGGCCTGGCATGAGCAGTACTTC. It translates to CASTPGQGAWHEQYF.

Only a few counts were recorded for this clonotype. The chain combines TRBV12-3 or TRBV12-4 with TRBJ1-5; D gene uncertain. V shed 8 bases and J shed 7 bases, with 18 bases lying between them. There are 14 residues in the CDR3. The CDR3 nucleotides are TGTGCCAGCCTCCCTCCCCCGCCGGGGCAGCCCCAGCATTTT. It yields the protein CASLPPPPGQPQHF.

This clonotype was seen a few times. The chain carries TRBV4-3 and TRBJ2-7, with a weak D call TRBD1 (6 bases). The CDR3 runs 14 residues. V shed 3 bases and J shed 4 bases, with 13 bases lying between them. Germline-derived CDR1 and CDR2 are LGHNA and YSLEER. DNA for the CDR3: TGCGCCAGCAGCCAGGACTCAGGGGTGTACGAGCAGTACTTC. It codes for CASSQDSGVYEQYF.

This clonotype showed up many times. The chain is built from TRBV7-8 and TRBJ2-7; no reliable D call. Germline loops: CDR1 SGHVS, CDR2 FQNEAQ. The CDR3 has 14 amino acids. V was pared by 1 base and J by 2 bases, with 9 bases between. The CDR3, as DNA: TGTGCCAGCAGCTTAGAGTACGGAACCTACGAGCAGTACTTC. Protein sequence: CASSLEYGTYEQYF.

This clonotype was picked up a small number of times. This rearrangement joins TRBV7-2 to TRBJ2-1; 9 bases map to TRBD2. V trimming: 0 bases; J trimming: 7 bases; junction bases outside the gene matches: 7. From germline, CDR1 is SGHTA and CDR2 FQGNSA. The CDR3 runs to 16 residues. The CDR3 reads CASSLAAGGRLNEQFF. CDR3 nucleotide sequence: TGTGCCAGCAGCTTAGCGGCGGGAGGGCGATTGAATGAGCAGTTCTTC.

On this clonotype itself: A much larger clonotype is one base distant, so this may be a read error. V usage is TRBV10-3 and J usage is TRBJ1-3; D not certain. The V gene lost 9 bases and the J gene lost 2 bases, with 14 bases spanning the gap. The CDR3 has 14 residues. In germline, CDR1 is ENHRY, CDR2 SYGVKD. The DNA of the CDR3 is TGTGCCATTCCGACGCGGAGTCCTGGAAACACCATATATTTT. Its translation: CAIPTRSPGNTIYF.

The rearrangement links TRBV6-5 to TRBJ1-5; 12 bases align to TRBD1. Per the germline V gene, CDR1 is MNHEY and CDR2 is SVGAGI. CDR3 size: 16 residues. The trim removed 3 bases at V and 6 bases at J, leaving 6 bases unmatched. DNA of the CDR3: TGTGCCAGCAGTTATACGGGACAGGGGGCGCGTCAGCCCCAGCATTTT. Residues: CASSYTGQGARQPQHF.